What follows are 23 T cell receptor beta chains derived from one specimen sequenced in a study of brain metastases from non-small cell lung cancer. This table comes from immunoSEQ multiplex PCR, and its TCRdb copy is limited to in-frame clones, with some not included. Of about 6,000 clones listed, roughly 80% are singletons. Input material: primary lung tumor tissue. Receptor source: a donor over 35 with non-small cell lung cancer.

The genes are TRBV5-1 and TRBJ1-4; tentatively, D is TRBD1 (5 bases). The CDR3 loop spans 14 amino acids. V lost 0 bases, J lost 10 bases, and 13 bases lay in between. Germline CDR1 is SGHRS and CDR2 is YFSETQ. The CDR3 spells CASSLAGDGGKLFF. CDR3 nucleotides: TGCGCCAGCAGCTTGGCGGGGGACGGGGGAAAACTGTTTTTT.

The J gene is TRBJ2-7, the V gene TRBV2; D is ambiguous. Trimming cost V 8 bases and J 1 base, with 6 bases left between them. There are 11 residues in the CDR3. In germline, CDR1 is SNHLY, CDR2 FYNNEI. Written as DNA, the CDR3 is TGTGCCAGCCTATTATCCTACGAGCAGTACTTC. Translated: CASLLSYEQYF.

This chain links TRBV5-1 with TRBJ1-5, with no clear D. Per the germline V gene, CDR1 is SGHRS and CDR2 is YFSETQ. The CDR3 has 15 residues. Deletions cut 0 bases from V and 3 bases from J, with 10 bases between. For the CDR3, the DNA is TGCGCCAGCAGCTTGGCTGGGGTAGTCAATCAGCCCCAGCATTTT. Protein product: CASSLAGVVNQPQHF.

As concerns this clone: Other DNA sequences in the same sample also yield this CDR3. DNA for the CDR3: TGCGCCAGCAGCTTGGTTGGCGGTAAGGGGTCTGGAAACACCATATATTTT. Protein sequence: CASSLVGGKGSGNTIYF. The V call is TRBV5-1, the J call TRBJ1-3; maybe TRBD1 (5 bases). Trimming pared 0 bases from V and 1 base from J, leaving 14 bases between. This CDR3 has 17 amino acids. Germline values: CDR1 SGHRS, CDR2 YFSETQ.

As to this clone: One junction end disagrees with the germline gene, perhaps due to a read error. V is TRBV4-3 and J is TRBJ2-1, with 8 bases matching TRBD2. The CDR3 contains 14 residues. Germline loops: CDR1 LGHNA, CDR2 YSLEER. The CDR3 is CASSQTGGVNEQFF. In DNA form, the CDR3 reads TGCGCCAGCAGCCAAACGGGGGGGGTGAATGAACAGTTCTTC.

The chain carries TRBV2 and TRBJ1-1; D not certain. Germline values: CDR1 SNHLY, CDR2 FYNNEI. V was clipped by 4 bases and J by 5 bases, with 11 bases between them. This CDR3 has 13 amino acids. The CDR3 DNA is TGTGCCAGCAGTGTGTGGGGAAATACTGAAGCTTTCTTT. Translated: CASSVWGNTEAFF.

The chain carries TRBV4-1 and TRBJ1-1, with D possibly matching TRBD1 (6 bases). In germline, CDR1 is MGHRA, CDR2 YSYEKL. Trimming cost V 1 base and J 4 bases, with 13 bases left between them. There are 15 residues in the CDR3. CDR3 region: CASSQVTGWGTEAFF. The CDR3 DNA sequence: TGCGCCAGCAGCCAAGTGACAGGTTGGGGCACTGAAGCTTTCTTT.

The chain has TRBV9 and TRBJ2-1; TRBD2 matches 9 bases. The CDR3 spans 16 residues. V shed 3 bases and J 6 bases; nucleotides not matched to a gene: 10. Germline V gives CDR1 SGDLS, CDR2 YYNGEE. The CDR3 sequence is CASSAGGGGASNEQFF. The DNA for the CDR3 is TGTGCCAGCAGCGCCGGCGGCGGGGGGGCGTCCAATGAGCAGTTCTTC.

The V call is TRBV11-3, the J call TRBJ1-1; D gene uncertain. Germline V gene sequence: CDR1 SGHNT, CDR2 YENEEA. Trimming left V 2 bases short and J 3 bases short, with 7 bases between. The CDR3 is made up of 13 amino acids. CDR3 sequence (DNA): TGTGCCAGCAGCTTACGACCGGACACTGAAGCTTTCTTT. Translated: CASSLRPDTEAFF.

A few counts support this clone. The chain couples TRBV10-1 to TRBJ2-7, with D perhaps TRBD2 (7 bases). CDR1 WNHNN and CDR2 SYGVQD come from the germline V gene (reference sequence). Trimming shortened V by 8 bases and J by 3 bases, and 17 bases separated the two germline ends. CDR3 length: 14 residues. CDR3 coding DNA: TGCGCCAGCGCGGGGGCCGGGTCGGACTACGAGCAGTACTTC. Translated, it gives CASAGAGSDYEQYF.

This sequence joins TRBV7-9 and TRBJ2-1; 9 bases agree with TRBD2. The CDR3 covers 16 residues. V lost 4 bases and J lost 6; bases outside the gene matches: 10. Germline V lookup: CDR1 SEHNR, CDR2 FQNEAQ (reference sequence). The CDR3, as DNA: TGTGCCAGCAGCTCGCCGGGACTAGCACGGACCAATGAGCAGTTCTTC. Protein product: CASSSPGLARTNEQFF.

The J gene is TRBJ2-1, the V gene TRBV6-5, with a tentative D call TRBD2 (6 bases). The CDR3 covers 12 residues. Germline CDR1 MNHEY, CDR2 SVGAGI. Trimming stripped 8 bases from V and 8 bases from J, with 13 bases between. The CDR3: CASGTSGDEQFF. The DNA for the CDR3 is TGTGCCAGCGGAACCTCGGGGGATGAGCAGTTCTTC.

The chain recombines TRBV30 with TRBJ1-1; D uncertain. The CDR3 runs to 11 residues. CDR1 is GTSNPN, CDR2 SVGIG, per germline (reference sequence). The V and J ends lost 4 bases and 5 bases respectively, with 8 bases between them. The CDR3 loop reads CAWKVGTEAFF. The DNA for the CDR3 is TGTGCCTGGAAGGTGGGAACTGAAGCTTTCTTT.

The CDR3 nucleotides read TGTGCCAGCAGTTTAGCGGGGGTGGAAAAACTGTTTTTT. This translates into CASSLAGVEKLFF. The chain carries TRBV12-3 or TRBV12-4 and TRBJ1-4, with a tentative D call TRBD1 (5 bases). Trimming pared 0 bases from V and 8 bases from J, leaving 7 bases between. The CDR3 loop spans 13 amino acids.

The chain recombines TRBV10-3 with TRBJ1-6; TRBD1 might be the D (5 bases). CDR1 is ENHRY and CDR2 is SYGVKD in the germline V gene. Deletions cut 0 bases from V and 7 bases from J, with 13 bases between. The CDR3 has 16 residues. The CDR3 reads CAISESKAGPNSPLHF. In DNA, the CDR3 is TGTGCCATCAGTGAGTCGAAGGCAGGGCCGAATTCACCCCTCCACTTT.

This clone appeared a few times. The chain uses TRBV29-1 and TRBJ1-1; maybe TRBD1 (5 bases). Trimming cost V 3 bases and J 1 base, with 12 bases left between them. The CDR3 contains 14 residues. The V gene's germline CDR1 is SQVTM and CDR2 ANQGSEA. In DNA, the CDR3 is TGCAGCGTTGAGGGTTTTGGGGGGAACACTGAAGCTTTCTTT. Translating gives CSVEGFGGNTEAFF.

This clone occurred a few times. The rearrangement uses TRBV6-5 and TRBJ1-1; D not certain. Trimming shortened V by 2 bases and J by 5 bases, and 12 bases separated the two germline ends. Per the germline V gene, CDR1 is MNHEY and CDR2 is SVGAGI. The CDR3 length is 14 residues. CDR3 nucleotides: TGTGCCAGCAGTTACGATTACGGGCTTACTGAAGCTTTCTTT. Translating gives CASSYDYGLTEAFF.

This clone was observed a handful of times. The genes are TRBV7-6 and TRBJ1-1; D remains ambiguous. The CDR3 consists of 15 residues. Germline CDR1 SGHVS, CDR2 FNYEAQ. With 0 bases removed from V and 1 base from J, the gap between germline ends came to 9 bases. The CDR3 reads CASSLAPDGNTEAFF. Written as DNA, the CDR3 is TGTGCCAGCAGCTTAGCGCCCGACGGGAACACTGAAGCTTTCTTT.

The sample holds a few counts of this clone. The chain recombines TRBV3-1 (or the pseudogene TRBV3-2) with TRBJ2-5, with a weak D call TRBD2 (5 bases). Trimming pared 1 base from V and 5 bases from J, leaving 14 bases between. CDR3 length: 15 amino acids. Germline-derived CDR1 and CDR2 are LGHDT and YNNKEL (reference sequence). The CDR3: CASSQVPGRGETQYF. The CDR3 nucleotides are TGTGCCAGCAGCCAAGTCCCGGGCCGAGGGGAGACCCAGTACTTC.

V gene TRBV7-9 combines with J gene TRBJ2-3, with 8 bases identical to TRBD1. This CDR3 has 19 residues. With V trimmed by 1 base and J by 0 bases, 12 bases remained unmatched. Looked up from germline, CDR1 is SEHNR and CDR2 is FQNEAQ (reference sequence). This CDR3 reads CASSLGGRGRLSSTDTQYF. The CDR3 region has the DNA TGTGCCAGCAGCTTAGGGGGCAGGGGGCGACTATCTAGCACAGATACGCAGTATTTT.

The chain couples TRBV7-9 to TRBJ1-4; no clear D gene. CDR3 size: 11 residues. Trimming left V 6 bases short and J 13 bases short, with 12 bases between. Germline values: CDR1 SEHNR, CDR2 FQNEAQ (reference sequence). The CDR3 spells CASRSEDGLFF. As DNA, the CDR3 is TGTGCCAGCAGGTCCGAGGATGGACTGTTTTTT. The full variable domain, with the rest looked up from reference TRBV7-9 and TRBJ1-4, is DTGVSQNPRHKITKRGQNVTFRCDPISEHNRLYWYRQTLGQGPEFLTYFQNEAQLEKSRLLSDRFSAERPKGSFSTLEIQRTEQGDSAMYLCASRSEDGLFFGSGTQLSVL.

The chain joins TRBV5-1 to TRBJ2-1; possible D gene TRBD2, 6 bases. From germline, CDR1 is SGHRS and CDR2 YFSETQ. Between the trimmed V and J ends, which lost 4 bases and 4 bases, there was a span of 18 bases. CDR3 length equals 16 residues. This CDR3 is CASSPGGGAGYNEQFF. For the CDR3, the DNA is TGCGCCAGCAGCCCCGGCGGAGGGGCGGGATACAATGAGCAGTTCTTC.

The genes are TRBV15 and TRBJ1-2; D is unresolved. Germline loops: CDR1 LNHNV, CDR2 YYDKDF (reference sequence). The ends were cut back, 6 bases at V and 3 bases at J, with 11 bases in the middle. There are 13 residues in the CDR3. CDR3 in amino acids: CATSPDADYGYTF. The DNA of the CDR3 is TGTGCCACCAGTCCTGACGCAGACTATGGCTACACCTTC. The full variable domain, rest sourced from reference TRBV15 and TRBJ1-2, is DAMVIQNPRYQVTQFGKPVTLSCSQTLNHNVMYWYQQKSSQAPKLLFHYYDKDFNNEADTPDNFQSRRPNTSFCFLDIRSPGLGDTAMYLCATSPDADYGYTFGSGTRLTVV.